The clone carrying this TCR beta chain was observed many times. Its specificity is not known. Exclusion of patients followed from uncontrolled infection, other autoimmune disease, pregnancy or lactation. The data originate from a study of T cells in Graves' hyperthyroidism and ophthalmopathy. Researchers amplified the TCR beta CDR3 regions from RNA transcripts. HTBI primers drove first-round RT-PCR of the TCR CDR3. From the multiplex PCR reads, TCRdb called clonotypes with MiXCR, one entry per CDR3 protein. This sample yields about 500,000 distinct CDR3 sequences, of which about 46% are seen a single time; roughly 45% belongs to the top ten. Study-wide results and limits: Ophthalmopathy, as predicted by the model, came a median 6.5 months after the prediction.

This sequence originates from an adult woman with Graves' disease, either hyperthyroidism or ophthalmopathy (not recorded which). The sequencing sample was made of peripheral blood or thyroid tissue (not recorded which).

CDR3 residues: CASSPGTFNTEAFF. CDR3 bases: TGTGCCAGCAGCCCTGGGACATTTAACACTGAAGCTTTCTTT. The chain employs TRBV7-6 and TRBJ1-1, with D maybe TRBD1 (6 bases). V gave up 5 bases and J gave up 2 bases, with 12 bases separating them. The CDR3 sequence is 14 residues long. Germline CDR1 is SGHVS and CDR2 is FNYEAQ.